This TCR beta chain was recorded in a study of blood T cell repertoires in COVID-19. This table comes from immunoSEQ multiplex PCR, and its TCRdb copy is limited to in-frame clones, with some not included. The sample comprises 30,000 to 35,000 clones, about 78% of which are singletons, and roughly a third rests with the top ten. Losses at the gene ends were 4 bases for V and 2 bases for J; bases not matched to a gene: 5. Germline CDR1 reads LGHDT; CDR2 reads YNNKEL (reference sequence). The length of the CDR3 is 16 residues. Sequenced input: peripheral blood. The source of this sequence is a man older than 75 with acute or convalescent COVID-19. This chain uses TRBV3-1 (or the pseudogene TRBV3-2) with TRBJ2-1; 10 bases are shared with TRBD2. The chain's CDR3 is CASSLPLAGTYNEQFF. The CDR3 bases are TGTGCCAGCAGCCTGCCACTAGCGGGGACCTACAATGAGCAGTTCTTC.